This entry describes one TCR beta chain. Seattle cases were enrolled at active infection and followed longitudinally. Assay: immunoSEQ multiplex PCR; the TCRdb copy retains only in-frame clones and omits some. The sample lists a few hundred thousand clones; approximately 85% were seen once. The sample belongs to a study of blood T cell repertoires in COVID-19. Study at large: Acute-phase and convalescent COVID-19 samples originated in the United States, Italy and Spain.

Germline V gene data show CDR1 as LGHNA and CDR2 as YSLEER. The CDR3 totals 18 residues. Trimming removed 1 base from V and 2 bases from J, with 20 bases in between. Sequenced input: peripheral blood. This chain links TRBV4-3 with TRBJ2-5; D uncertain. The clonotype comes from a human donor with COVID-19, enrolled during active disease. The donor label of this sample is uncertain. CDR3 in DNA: TGCGCCAGCAGCCAAGGGTCCCCGATCGCGGCTATACAAGAGACCCAGTACTTC. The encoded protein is CASSQGSPIAAIQETQYF.